This is a list of T cell receptor beta chains from one sample in a study of T cell repertoires in cytomegalovirus infection. From the reads, TCRdb called clonotypes with MiXCR, one entry per CDR3 protein. The sample holds a few hundred thousand distinct CDR3 sequences, approximately 25% seen once. Their specific antigens are unknown. The source was cultured PBMCs, collected from culture after CMV antigen stimulation. Source of these receptors: a human donor in good health (CMV status not recorded). Some clones in this sample may be carry-over from other donors' samples. Both conserved end residues are part of each CDR3. The order of the fields is D gene, J gene, clone size, V gene, CDR3 DNA, CDR3 protein. D genes are given only for firm matches. Only some rows state a clone size, as once, few, many or a class for expanded clones.

D: .
J: TRBJ2-2
size: .
V: TRBV7-3
DNA: TGTGCCAGCAGCTTAGTACACCCGGGACCCGGGGAGCTGTTTTTT
CDR3: CASSLVHPGPGELFF

D: .
J: TRBJ2-5
size: few
V: TRBV7-8
DNA: TGTGCCAGCAGCTTAGTAGCCACCACGCTAGAGACCCAGTACTTC
CDR3: CASSLVATTLETQYF

D: .
J: TRBJ1-3
size: .
V: TRBV7-9
DNA: TGTGCCAGCAGGAGGGCAGATGGAAACACCATATATTTT
CDR3: CASRRADGNTIYF

D: TRBD1
J: TRBJ2-7
size: few
V: TRBV19
DNA: TGTGCCAGTAGCATACGACAGGGGCAGGTGTACGAGCAGTACTTC
CDR3: CASSIRQGQVYEQYF

D: TRBD2
J: TRBJ2-2
size: many
V: TRBV12-3/TRBV12-4
DNA: TGTGCCAGCAGTCATACTAGCGAGAGCACCGGGGAGCTGTTTTTT
CDR3: CASSHTSESTGELFF

D: TRBD2
J: TRBJ2-1
size: many
V: TRBV4-3
DNA: TGCGCCAGCAGCCAAGGCCTAGCGGGGGAATACAATGAGCAGTTCTTC
CDR3: CASSQGLAGEYNEQFF

D: TRBD1
J: TRBJ2-3
size: few
V: TRBV6-2/TRBV6-3
DNA: TGTGCCAGCAGTGCCCGGGACAGGGGAGGTGATACGCAGTATTTT
CDR3: CASSARDRGGDTQYF

D: .
J: TRBJ2-5
size: many
V: TRBV7-2
DNA: TGTGCCAGCAGCTTGGGGGGCCACCAAGAGACCCAGTACTTC
CDR3: CASSLGGHQETQYF

D: .
J: TRBJ1-1
size: many
V: TRBV7-8
DNA: TGTGCCAGCAGCTTGGTACAGGGTCCGAACACTGAAGCTTTCTTT
CDR3: CASSLVQGPNTEAFF

D: TRBD2
J: TRBJ2-1
size: few
V: TRBV7-6
DNA: TGTGCCAGCAGCTTAGCGCCTAGCGGGGAGAATGAGCAGTTCTTC
CDR3: CASSLAPSGENEQFF

D: .
J: TRBJ2-1
size: few
V: TRBV12-5
DNA: TGTGCTAGTCGCCGTGGCTCCTACAATGAGCAGTTCTTC
CDR3: CASRRGSYNEQFF

D: TRBD2
J: TRBJ2-2
size: many
V: TRBV12-3/TRBV12-4
DNA: TGTGCCAGCAGCTTAGCGGGAGAAACCGGGGAGCTGTTTTTT
CDR3: CASSLAGETGELFF

D: .
J: TRBJ2-2
size: .
V: TRBV4-3
DNA: TGCGCCAGCAGCCAAGATGCAGACACCGGGGAGCTGTTTTTT
CDR3: CASSQDADTGELFF

D: TRBD1
J: TRBJ1-1
size: .
V: TRBV7-9
DNA: TGTGCCAGCAGCGTCATACAGGGGTTCGAAACTGAAGCTTTCTTT
CDR3: CASSVIQGFETEAFF

D: .
J: TRBJ2-1
size: few
V: TRBV25-1
DNA: TGTGCCAGCAGTGGACGCCCCCCGTGGGATGAGCAGTTCTTC
CDR3: CASSGRPPWDEQFF

D: TRBD2
J: TRBJ2-7
size: .
V: TRBV29-1
DNA: TGCAGCGGGACTAGCGGGGGGGACGAGCAGTACTTC
CDR3: CSGTSGGDEQYF

D: .
J: TRBJ2-2
size: .
V: TRBV2
DNA: TGTGCCAGCAGTGACTCTCAGGGGCGACTAGCCGGGGAGCTGTTTTTT
CDR3: CASSDSQGRLAGELFF

D: TRBD2
J: TRBJ2-1
size: few
V: TRBV19
DNA: TGTGCCAGTAGTGCCGGGACTAGCGTATACAATGAGCAGTTCTTC
CDR3: CASSAGTSVYNEQFF

D: .
J: TRBJ2-3
size: .
V: TRBV7-2
DNA: TGTGCCAGCAGCTTCCCCCCGGGGGAGTTTGCAGATACGCAGTATTTT
CDR3: CASSFPPGEFADTQYF

D: TRBD2
J: TRBJ2-1
size: many
V: TRBV7-2
DNA: TGTGCCAGCAGCCGGGGGACTAGCGGTTCCTACAATGAGCAGTTCTTC
CDR3: CASSRGTSGSYNEQFF

D: .
J: TRBJ2-1
size: .
V: TRBV19
DNA: TGTGCCAGTAAAGACCTCCGGGACGGAGAGTACTTC
CDR3: CASKDLRDGEYF

D: .
J: TRBJ2-2
size: .
V: TRBV3-1
DNA: TGTGCCAGCAGACAACTTAACACCGGGGAGCTGTTTTTT
CDR3: CASRQLNTGELFF

D: TRBD1
J: TRBJ2-7
size: .
V: TRBV7-6
DNA: TGTGCCAGCAGCTCCATGGACAGGCACCAGCAGTACTTC
CDR3: CASSSMDRHQQYF

D: TRBD1
J: TRBJ1-5
size: few
V: TRBV6-2/TRBV6-3
DNA: TGTGCCAGCAGTCAGGGGGCTGATCAGCCCCAGCATTTT
CDR3: CASSQGADQPQHF

D: .
J: TRBJ1-2
size: many
V: TRBV7-2
DNA: TGTGCCAGCAACACCCGGAGGGGGTCTGGCTACACCTTC
CDR3: CASNTRRGSGYTF

D: .
J: TRBJ1-5
size: once
V: TRBV12-3/TRBV12-4
DNA: TGTGCCAGCAGTTCCCGCCCTACGGGGGAACAGCCCCAGCATTTT
CDR3: CASSSRPTGEQPQHF

D: .
J: TRBJ1-1
size: many
V: TRBV5-1
DNA: TGCGCCAGCAGCTTGCAAACGAACACTGAAGCTTTCTTT
CDR3: CASSLQTNTEAFF

D: TRBD2
J: TRBJ2-5
size: many
V: TRBV7-2
DNA: TGTGCCAGCAGCTTAGCGGCTAGCGGAGGGTACCAAGAGACCCAGTACTTC
CDR3: CASSLAASGGYQETQYF

D: .
J: TRBJ1-2
size: many
V: TRBV7-2
DNA: TGTGCCAGCAGCTTATACGGGGATAACTATGGCTACACCTTC
CDR3: CASSLYGDNYGYTF